This T cell receptor beta chain was sequenced for a study of blood T cell repertoires in COVID-19. Study context: Researchers got acute and convalescent COVID-19 samples from the United States, Italy and Spain. Nucleic acid was either cDNA or gDNA, and it came from T cells, B-cell-depleted T cells, or PBMCs.

Methods used by the authors: The authors estimated nucleated cell counts from reference gene primer amplification. Only in-frame clones appear in the TCRdb table, and some are missing; sequencing was by immunoSEQ multiplex PCR. The V and J calls and clone size were taken over from that table, and D and trimming were inferred from the DNA. The sample has some 250,000 clones, approximately 83% seen once. The CDR3 is made up of 15 amino acids. Germline CDR1 and CDR2: SQVTM and ANQGSEA. The V segment lost 0 bases and the J segment 5 bases; nucleotides outside the gene matches: 9. This clonotype was sampled from a man between 50 and 59 years old with active or convalescent COVID-19. The rearrangement joins TRBV29-1 to TRBJ1-1; TRBD1 matches at 7 bases. The specimen was peripheral blood. CDR3 amino acids: CSVEDSGTEGTEAFF. Written as DNA, the CDR3 is TGCAGCGTTGAAGATTCCGGGACAGAGGGGACTGAAGCTTTCTTT.